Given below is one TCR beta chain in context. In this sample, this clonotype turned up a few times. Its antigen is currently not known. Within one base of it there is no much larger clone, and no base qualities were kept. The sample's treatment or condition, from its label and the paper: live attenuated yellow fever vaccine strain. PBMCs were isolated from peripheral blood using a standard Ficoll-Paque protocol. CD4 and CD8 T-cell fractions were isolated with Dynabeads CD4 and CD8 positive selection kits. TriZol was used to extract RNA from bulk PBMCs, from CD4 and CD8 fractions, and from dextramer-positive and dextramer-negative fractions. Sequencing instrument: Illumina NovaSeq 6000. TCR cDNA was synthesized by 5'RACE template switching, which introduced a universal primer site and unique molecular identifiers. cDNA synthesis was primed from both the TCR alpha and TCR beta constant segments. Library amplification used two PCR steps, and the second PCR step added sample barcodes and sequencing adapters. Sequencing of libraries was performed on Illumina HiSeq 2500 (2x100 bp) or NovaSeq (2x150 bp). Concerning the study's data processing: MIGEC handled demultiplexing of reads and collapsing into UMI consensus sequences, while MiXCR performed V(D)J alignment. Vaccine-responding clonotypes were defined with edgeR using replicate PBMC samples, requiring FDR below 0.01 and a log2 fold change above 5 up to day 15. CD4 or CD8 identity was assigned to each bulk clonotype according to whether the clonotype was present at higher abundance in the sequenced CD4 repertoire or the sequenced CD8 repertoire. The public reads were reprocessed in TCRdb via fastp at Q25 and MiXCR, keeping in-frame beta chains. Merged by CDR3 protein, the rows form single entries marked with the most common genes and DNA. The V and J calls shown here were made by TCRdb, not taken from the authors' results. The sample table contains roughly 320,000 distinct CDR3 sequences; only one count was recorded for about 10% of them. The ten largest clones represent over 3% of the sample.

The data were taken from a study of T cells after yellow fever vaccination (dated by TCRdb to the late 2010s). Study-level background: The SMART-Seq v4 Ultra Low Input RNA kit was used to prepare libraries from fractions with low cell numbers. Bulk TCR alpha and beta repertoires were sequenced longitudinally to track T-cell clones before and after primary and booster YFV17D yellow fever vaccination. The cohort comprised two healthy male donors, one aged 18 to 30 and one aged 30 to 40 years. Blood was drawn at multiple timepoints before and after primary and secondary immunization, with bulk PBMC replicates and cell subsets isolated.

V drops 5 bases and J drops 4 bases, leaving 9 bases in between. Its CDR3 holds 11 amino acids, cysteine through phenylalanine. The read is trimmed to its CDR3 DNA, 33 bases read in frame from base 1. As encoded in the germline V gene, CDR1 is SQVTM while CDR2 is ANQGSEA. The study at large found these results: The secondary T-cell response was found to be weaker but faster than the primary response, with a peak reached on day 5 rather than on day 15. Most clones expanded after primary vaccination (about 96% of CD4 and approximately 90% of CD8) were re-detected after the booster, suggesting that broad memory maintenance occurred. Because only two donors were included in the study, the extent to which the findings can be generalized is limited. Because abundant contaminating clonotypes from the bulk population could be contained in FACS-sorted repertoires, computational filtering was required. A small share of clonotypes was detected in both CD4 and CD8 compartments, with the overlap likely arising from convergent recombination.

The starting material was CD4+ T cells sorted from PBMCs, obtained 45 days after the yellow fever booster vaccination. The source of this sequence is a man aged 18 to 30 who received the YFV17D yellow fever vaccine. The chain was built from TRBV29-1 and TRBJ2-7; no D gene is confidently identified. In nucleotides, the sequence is TGCAGCGTTTCCGCTGGGTACGAGCAGTACTTC. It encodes CSVSAGYEQYF.